This T cell receptor beta chain stems from a study of CD8 T cells in ankylosing spondylitis (dated 2017 in TCRdb). At the level of the whole study: T cell receptor beta repertoires were profiled in healthy donors and ankylosing spondylitis patients so that disease-linked TCR variants could be found. In total, the full study cohort was made up of some 110 healthy donors and 25 ankylosing spondylitis patients. Peripheral blood was sampled, and synovial fluid was also collected from ankylosing spondylitis patients. Overall study outcomes, separate from this receptor: Blood from ankylosing spondylitis patients appeared to be characterized by a TCR beta motif made up of under ten highly homologous amino acid variants. Some motif variants were previously reported in synovial fluid and blood of reactive arthritis patients, suggesting common disease-initiation mechanisms. A CD8+ phenotype was shown by the disease-linked clones, which were found at relatively low frequencies in peripheral blood. The disease-linked clones were reported to be significantly enriched in matched synovial fluid samples from ankylosing spondylitis patients.

As for this clonotype: Its antigen is currently not known. No base quality values were provided; no much bigger clone lies one nucleotide off.

Instrument used: Illumina HiSeq 2500. Quantitative 5'-RACE with molecular barcodes was used to prepare TCR beta libraries. In the paper's pipeline: To identify disease-linked TCR variants, a new computational method was used, one built on a probabilistic model of VDJ rearrangement. TCRdb cleaned the public reads at Q25 with fastp, built clones with MiXCR and kept in-frame beta chains. Every entry covers one CDR3 protein and lists the most common genes and DNA from its rows. TCRdb, rather than the study authors, made the V and J calls. For this sample there are fewer than 550,000 distinct CDR3 sequences; approximately 5% appear just once. Of the sample, roughly 3.2% falls within the top ten clones. The sequence was obtained from a male donor with ankylosing spondylitis. The sample was blood, either unsorted or a sorted T cell fraction (not recorded which).

The nucleotide sequence reads TGTGCCAGCAGTCGAAACAGAAACACCGGGGAGCTGTTTTTT. This codes for CASSRNRNTGELFF. This sequence uses TRBV6-1 and TRBJ2-2, with the D gene not confidently named. CDR1 and CDR2, looked up from the germline V gene, are MNHNS and SASEGT. V loses 5 bases of germline sequence and J loses 2 bases, and the interval between the two ends is 9 bases. The CDR3 numbers 14 residues from cysteine through phenylalanine. Only the CDR3 DNA is retained, 42 bases long and in frame from the first base.